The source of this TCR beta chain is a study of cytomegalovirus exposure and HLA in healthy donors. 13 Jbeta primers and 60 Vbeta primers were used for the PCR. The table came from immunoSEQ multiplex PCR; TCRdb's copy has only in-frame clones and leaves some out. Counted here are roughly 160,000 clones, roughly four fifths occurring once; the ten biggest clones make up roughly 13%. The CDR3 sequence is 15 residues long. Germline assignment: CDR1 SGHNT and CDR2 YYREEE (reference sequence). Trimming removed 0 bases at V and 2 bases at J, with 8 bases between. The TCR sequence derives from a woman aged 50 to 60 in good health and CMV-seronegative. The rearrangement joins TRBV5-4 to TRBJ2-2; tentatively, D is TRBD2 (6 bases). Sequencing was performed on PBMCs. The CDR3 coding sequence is TGTGCCAGCAGCTTGGGGGGGGTCAACACCGGGGAGCTGTTTTTT. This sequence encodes CASSLGGVNTGELFF.